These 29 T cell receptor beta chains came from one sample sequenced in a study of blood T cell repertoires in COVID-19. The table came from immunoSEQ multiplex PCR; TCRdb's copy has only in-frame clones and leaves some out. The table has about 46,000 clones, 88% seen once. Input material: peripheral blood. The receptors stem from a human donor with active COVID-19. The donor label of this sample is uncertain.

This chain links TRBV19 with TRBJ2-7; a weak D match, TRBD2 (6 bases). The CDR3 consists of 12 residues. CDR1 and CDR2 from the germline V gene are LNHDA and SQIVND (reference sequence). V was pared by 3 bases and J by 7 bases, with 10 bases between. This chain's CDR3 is CASSISGREQYF. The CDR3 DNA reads TGTGCCAGTAGTATCTCAGGGAGGGAGCAGTACTTC.

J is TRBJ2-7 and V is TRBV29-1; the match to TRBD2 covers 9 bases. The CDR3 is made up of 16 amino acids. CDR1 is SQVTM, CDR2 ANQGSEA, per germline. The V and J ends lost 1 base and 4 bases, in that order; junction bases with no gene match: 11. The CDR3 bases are TGCAGCGTTGAAGCGGCGGGGTCAGCGGGAGGATACGAGCAGTACTTC. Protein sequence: CSVEAAGSAGGYEQYF.

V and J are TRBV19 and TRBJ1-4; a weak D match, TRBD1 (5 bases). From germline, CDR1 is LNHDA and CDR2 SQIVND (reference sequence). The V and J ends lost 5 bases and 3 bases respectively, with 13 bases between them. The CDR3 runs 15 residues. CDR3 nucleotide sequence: TGTGCCAGTAGTGCCCGAGTAGGGGCTAATGAAAAACTGTTTTTT. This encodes CASSARVGANEKLFF.

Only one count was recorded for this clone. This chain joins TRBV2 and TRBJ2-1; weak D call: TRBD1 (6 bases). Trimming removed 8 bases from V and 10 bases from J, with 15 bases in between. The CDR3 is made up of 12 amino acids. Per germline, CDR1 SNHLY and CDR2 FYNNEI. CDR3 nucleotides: TGTGCCAGCCATACAGGGTTTGGAGAGCAGTTCTTC. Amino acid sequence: CASHTGFGEQFF.

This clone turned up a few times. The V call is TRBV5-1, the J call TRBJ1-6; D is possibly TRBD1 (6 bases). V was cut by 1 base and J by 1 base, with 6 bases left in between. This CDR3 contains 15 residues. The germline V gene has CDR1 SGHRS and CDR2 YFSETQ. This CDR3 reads CASSLQGSYNSPLHF. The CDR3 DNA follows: TGCGCCAGCAGCTTGCAGGGGTCCTATAATTCACCCCTCCACTTT.

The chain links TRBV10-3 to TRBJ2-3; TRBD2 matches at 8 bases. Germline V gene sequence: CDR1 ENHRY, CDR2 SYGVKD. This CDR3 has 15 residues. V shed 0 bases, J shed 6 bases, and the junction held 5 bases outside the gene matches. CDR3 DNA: TGTGCCATCAGTGAGTCGGGGACTAGTAGCGATACGCAGTATTTT. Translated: CAISESGTSSDTQYF.

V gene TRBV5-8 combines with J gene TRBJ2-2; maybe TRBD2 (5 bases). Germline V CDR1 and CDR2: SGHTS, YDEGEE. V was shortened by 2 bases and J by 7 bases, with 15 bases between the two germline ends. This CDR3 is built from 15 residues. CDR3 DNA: TGTGCCAGCAGCTTAGCCGACTATCATATCGGGGAGCTGTTTTTT. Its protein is CASSLADYHIGELFF.

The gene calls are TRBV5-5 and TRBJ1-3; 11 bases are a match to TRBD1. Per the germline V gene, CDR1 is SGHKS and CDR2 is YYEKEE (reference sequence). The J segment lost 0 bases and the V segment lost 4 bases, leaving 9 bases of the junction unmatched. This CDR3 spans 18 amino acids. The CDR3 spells CASSKGQGALHSGNTIYF. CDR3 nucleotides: TGTGCCAGCAGCAAAGGACAGGGGGCACTACACTCTGGAAACACCATATATTTT.

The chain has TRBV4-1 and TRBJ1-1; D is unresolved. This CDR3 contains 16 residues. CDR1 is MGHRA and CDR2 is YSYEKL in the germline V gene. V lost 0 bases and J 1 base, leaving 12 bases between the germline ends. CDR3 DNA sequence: TGCGCCAGCAGCCAAGAATGGAGGTCCAGGAACACTGAAGCTTTCTTT. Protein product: CASSQEWRSRNTEAFF.

CDR3 sequence: CASSPPRGAGTEAFF. Written as DNA, the CDR3 is TGTGCCAGCTCACCACCGCGGGGGGCCGGCACTGAAGCTTTCTTT. The chain uses TRBV18 and TRBJ1-1, with D possibly matching TRBD1 (6 bases). The CDR3 is 15 amino acids. The germline V and J ends were trimmed by 0 bases and 4 bases, with 12 bases remaining between them. Germline values: CDR1 KGHSH, CDR2 LQKENI.

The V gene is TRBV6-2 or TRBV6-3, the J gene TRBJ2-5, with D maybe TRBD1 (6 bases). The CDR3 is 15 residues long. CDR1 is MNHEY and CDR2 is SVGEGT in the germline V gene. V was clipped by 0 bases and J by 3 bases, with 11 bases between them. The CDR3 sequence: CASSYSKRDKETQYF. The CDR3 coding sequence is TGTGCCAGCAGTTACTCGAAACGGGACAAAGAGACCCAGTACTTC.

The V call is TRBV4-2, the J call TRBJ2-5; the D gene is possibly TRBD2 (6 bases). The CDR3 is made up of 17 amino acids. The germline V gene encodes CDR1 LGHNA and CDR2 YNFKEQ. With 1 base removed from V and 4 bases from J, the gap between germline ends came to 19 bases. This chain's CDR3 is CASSQGKPTSAGETQYF. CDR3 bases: TGTGCCAGCAGCCAAGGAAAACCGACTAGTGCAGGAGAGACCCAGTACTTC.

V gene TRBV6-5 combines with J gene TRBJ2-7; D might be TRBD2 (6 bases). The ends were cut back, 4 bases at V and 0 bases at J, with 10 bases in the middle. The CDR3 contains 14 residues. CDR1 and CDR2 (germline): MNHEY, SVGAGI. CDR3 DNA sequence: TGTGCCAGCAGTTTCACCGGGAGCTCCTACGAGCAGTACTTC. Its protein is CASSFTGSSYEQYF.

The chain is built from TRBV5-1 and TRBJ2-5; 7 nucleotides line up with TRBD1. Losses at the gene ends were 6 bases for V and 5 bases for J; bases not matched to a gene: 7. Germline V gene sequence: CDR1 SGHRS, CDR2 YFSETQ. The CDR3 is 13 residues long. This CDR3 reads CASTNEGGETQYF. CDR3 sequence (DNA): TGCGCCAGCACTAACGAAGGGGGCGAGACCCAGTACTTC.

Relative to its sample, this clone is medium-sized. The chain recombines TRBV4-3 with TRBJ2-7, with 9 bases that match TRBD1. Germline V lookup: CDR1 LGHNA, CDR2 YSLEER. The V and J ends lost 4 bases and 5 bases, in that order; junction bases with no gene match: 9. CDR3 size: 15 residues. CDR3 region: CASSPRGQGRDEQYF. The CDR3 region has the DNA TGCGCCAGCAGCCCCAGGGGACAGGGCCGGGACGAGCAGTACTTC.

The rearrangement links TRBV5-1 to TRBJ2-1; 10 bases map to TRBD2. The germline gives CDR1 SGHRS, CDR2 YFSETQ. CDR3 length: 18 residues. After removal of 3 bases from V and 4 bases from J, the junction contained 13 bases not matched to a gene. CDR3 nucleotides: TGCGCCAGCAGCTCGTTGGGAAGAGCGGGAGGGTCTTACAATGAGCAGTTCTTC. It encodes CASSSLGRAGGSYNEQFF.

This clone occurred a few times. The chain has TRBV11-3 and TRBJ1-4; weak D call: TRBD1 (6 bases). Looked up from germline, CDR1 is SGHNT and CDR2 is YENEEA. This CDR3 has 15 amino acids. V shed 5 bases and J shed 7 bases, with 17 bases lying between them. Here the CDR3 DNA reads TGTGCCAGCAGCCCTCATTCAGGGGAGGGTGAAAAACTGTTTTTT. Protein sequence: CASSPHSGEGEKLFF.

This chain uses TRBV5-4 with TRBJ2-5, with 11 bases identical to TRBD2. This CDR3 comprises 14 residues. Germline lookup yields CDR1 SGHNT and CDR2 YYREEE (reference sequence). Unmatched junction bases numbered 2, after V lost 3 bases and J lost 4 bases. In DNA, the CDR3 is TGTGCCAGCAGCTCCGGACTAGCGGGAGAGACCCAGTACTTC. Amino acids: CASSSGLAGETQYF.

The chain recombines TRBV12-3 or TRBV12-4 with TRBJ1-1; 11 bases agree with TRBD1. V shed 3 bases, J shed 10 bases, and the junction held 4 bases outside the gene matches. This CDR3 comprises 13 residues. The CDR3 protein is CASSLPGQGVAFF. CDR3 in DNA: TGTGCCAGCAGTTTGCCGGGACAGGGGGTAGCTTTCTTT.

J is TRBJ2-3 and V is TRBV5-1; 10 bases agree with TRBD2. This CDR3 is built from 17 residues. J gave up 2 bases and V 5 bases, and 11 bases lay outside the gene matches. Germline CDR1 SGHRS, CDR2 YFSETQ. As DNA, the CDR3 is TGCGCCAGCAGAGCAGGGGGTAGCGGGAGGACCACAGATACGCAGTATTTT. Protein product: CASRAGGSGRTTDTQYF.

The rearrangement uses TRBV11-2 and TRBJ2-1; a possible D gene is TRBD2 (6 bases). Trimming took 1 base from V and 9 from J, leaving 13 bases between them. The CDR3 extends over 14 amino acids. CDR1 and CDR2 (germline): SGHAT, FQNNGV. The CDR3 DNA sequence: TGTGCCAGCAGCTTAGCAGCGAACGGGGGTGAGCAGTTCTTC. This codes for CASSLAANGGEQFF.

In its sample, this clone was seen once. The CDR3 DNA follows: TGTGCCAGCAGGGGGCGAGCGGGAGGCTTCAATGAGCAGTTCTTC. Translating gives CASRGRAGGFNEQFF. The rearrangement uses TRBV7-8 and TRBJ2-1; 9 bases are a match to TRBD2. Germline loops: CDR1 SGHVS, CDR2 FQNEAQ. The CDR3 totals 15 residues. The trim removed 6 bases at V and 6 bases at J, leaving 9 bases unmatched.

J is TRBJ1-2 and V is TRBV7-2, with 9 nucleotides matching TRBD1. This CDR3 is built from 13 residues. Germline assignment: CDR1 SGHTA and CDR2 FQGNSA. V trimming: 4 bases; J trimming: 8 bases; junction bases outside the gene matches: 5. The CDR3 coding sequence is TGTGCCAGCAGCTCCGGACAGGGGACGGGCTACACCTTC. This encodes CASSSGQGTGYTF.

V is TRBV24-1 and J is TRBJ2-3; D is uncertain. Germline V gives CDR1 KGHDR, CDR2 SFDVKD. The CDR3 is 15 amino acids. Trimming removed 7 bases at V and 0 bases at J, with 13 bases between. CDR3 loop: CATSDSSLSTDTQYF. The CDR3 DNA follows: TGTGCCACCAGCGACTCCTCGTTGAGCACAGATACGCAGTATTTT.

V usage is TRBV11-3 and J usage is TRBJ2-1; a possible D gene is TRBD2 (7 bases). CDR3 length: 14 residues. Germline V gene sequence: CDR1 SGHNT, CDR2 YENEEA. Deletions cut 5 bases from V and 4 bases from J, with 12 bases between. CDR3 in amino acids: CASSRGAKYNEQFF. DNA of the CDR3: TGTGCCAGCAGCCGGGGGGCCAAGTACAATGAGCAGTTCTTC.

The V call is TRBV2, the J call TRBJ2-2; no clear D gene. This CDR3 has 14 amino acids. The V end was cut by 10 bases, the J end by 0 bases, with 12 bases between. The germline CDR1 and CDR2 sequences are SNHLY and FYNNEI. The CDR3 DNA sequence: TGTGCCACCGCGAGCTACTCGAACACCGGGGAGCTGTTTTTT. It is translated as CATASYSNTGELFF. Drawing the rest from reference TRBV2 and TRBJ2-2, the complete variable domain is EPEVTQTPSHQVTQMGQEVILRCVPISNHLYFYWYRQILGQKVEFLVSFYNNEISEKSEIFDDQFSVERPDGSNFTLKIRSTKLEDSAMYFCATASYSNTGELFFGEGSRLTVL.

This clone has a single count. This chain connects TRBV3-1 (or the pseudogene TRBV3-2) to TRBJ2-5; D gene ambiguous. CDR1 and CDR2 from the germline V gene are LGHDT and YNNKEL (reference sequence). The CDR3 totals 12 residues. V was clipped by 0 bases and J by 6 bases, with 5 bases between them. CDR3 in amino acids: CASSQEQKTQYF. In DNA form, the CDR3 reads TGTGCCAGCAGCCAAGAGCAGAAGACCCAGTACTTC.

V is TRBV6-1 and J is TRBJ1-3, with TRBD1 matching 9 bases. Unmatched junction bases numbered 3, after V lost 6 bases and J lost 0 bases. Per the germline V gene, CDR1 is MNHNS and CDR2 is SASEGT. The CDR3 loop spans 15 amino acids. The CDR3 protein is CASRDRGYSGNTIYF. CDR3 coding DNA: TGTGCCAGCAGGGACAGGGGATACTCTGGAAACACCATATATTTT.

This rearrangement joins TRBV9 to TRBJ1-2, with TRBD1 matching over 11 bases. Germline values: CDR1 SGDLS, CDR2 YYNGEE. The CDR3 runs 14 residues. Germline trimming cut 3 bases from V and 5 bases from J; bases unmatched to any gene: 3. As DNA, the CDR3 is TGTGCCAGCAGCGGGGACAGGGGGAGGTATGGCTACACCTTC. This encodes CASSGDRGRYGYTF.